This T cell receptor (beta chain) was captured by sequencing in a study of a mutant IDH1 vaccine in newly diagnosed glioma. Across the study: V12 fell at week 35 and V13, the study end, at week 47.

With regard to this clone: The target antigen is unknown.

Measured with immunoSEQ multiplex PCR; TCRdb has only the in-frame clones, and not every one. Seen here are some 48,000 clones, approximately 79% observed once, and the top ten hold approximately 6.3%. Documented time point: week 35, safety follow-up. Topical imiquimod accompanied each vaccine dose, which consisted of 300 ug of mutant IDH1 20-mer peptide. There were eight vaccinations for patients, given in weeks 1, 3, 5, 7, 11, 15, 19 and 23. This receptor was obtained from a man aged 40-49 years with glioma. This specimen consisted of PBMCs, obtained from a glioma patient whose treatment included an IDH1 peptide vaccine.

The CDR3 region is CASSLGFTPATGASYEQYF. DNA for the CDR3: TGCGCCAGCAGCCTCGGATTCACACCGGCGACAGGAGCTTCCTACGAGCAGTACTTC. The rearrangement joins TRBV5-1 to TRBJ2-7, with D possibly matching TRBD1 (6 bases). The CDR3 runs 19 residues. The germline gives CDR1 SGHRS, CDR2 YFSETQ. Deletions cut 4 bases from V and 1 base from J, with 27 bases between.